The 5 T cell receptor beta chains below all came from one sample that was sequenced in a study of a mutant IDH1 vaccine in newly diagnosed glioma. The antigens these receptors bind are not known. Time point defined: week 35, safety follow-up. Vaccine doses each comprised 300 ug of mutant IDH1 20-mer peptide, with topical imiquimod. The method was immunoSEQ multiplex PCR; TCRdb's version includes in-frame clones alone and lacks a portion of them. The sample contains about 50,000 clones, 85% to 95% of which appear only once. This material consisted of PBMCs, taken from a glioma patient whose treatment included an IDH1 peptide vaccine. The source is a man aged 45 to 65 with glioma.

This chain links TRBV10-2 with TRBJ2-7; TRBD1 is a possible D gene (5 bases). The CDR3 spans 13 residues. V was cut by 4 bases and J by 0 bases, with 7 bases left in between. Germline V gene lookup returns CDR1 WSHSY and CDR2 SAAADI. The CDR3 nucleotides are TGCGCCAGCAGTGTAGGGGCCTCCTACGAGCAGTACTTC. It codes for CASSVGASYEQYF.

The genes are TRBV15 and TRBJ2-3; 11 bases align to TRBD2. V gave up 3 bases and J gave up 4 bases; unmatched junction bases: 9. This CDR3 has 17 amino acids. The V gene's germline CDR1 is LNHNV and CDR2 YYDKDF (reference sequence). The CDR3 sequence is CATSRGLSGGAADTQYF. The CDR3 region has the DNA TGTGCCACCAGCAGGGGACTTAGCGGGGGGGCGGCAGATACGCAGTATTTT.

The V and J genes are TRBV6-5 and TRBJ2-1; maybe TRBD2 (5 bases). V shed 0 bases and J shed 3 bases, with 12 bases lying between them. This CDR3 contains 16 residues. Germline V lookup: CDR1 MNHEY, CDR2 SVGAGI. The CDR3 DNA sequence: TGTGCCAGCAGTTACTCGCCGGGGTCCGACTACAATGAGCAGTTCTTC. Protein product: CASSYSPGSDYNEQFF.

The chain is built from TRBV28 and TRBJ2-7; TRBD2 is a possible D gene (6 bases). In germline, CDR1 is MDHEN, CDR2 SYDVKM. The CDR3 contains 16 residues. The V and J ends lost 4 bases and 0 bases respectively, with 16 bases between them. CDR3 sequence reads: CASSSASSGRSYEQYF. The CDR3, as DNA: TGTGCCAGCAGTTCCGCCTCCAGCGGGCGCTCCTACGAGCAGTACTTC.

The chain has TRBV7-2 and TRBJ1-5, with D maybe TRBD1 (6 bases). The CDR3 is 13 residues long. The ends were cut back, 5 bases at V and 3 bases at J, with 8 bases in the middle. Germline loops: CDR1 SGHTA, CDR2 FQGNSA. CDR3 in amino acids: CASSRDNNQPQHF. The DNA for the CDR3 is TGTGCCAGCAGCCGGGACAACAATCAGCCCCAGCATTTT.